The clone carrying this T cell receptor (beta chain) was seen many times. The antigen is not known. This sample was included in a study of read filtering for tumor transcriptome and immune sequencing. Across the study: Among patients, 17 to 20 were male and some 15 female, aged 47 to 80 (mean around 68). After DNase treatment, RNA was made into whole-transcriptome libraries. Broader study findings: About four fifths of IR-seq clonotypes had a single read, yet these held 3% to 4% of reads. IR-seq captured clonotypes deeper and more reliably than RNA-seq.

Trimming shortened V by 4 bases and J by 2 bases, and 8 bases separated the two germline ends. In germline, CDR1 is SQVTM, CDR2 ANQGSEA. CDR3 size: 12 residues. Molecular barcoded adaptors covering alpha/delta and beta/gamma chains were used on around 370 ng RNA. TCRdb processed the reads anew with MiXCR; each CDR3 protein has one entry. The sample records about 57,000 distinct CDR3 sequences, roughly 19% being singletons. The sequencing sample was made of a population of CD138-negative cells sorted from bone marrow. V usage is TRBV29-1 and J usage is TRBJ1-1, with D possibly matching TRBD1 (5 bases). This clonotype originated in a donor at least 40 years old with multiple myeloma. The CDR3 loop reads CSVAQGNTEAFF. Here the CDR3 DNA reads TGCAGCGTTGCCCAGGGTAACACTGAAGCTTTCTTT. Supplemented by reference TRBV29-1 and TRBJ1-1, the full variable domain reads SAVISQKPSRDICQRGTSLTIQCQVDSQVTMMFWYRQQPGQSLTLIATANQGSEATYESGFVIDKFPISRPNLTFSTLTVSNMSPEDSSIYLCSVAQGNTEAFFGQGTRLTVV.